The T cell receptor beta chain under discussion was sequenced for a study of vaccination effects on CD4 cells after COVID-19 (dated by TCRdb to the early 2020s). Background for the entire study: Two doses of either the BNT162b2 or the mRNA-1273 mRNA SARS-CoV-2 vaccine were administered to participants. In the study, cultures from other donors were sequenced using the Oncomine TCR Beta short-read assay on an Illumina iSeq 100. A total of more than 8 COVID-19 convalescent patients and a handful of SARS-CoV-2-naive healthy vaccine recipients were included in the full study. In both COVID-19 convalescent patients and infection-naive vaccine recipients, the study compared SARS-CoV-2 spike-specific CD4+ TCR repertoires from before mRNA vaccination with those from after it.

The method was the immunoSEQ multiplex PCR assay. DNA from the CD4+ T cells that had been cultured and isolated underwent TCR beta CDR3 sequencing. Concerning the study's data processing: Non-productive TCR sequences were removed and reads were trimmed to the CDR3 region, keeping CDR3s of at least 7 amino acids. The MANAFEST web app was used to pick out antigen-specific clonotypes by comparing their expansion in peptide wells with that in reference cultures. Positive clones required FDR<0.05 expansion versus reference and all other wells, odds ratio above 5, and frequency above 0.1% in two replicate wells. A clonotype was defined as cross-reactive if the clonotype was significantly expanded both in SARS-CoV-2 spike wells and in at least one common cold coronavirus spike condition. Levenshtein distance calculated with the stringdist R package was used to assess CDR3 similarity, and unrooted trees were constructed with ape in R 3.6.1. The immuneACCESS repertoire file appears here via TCRdb, limited to in-frame rearrangements. These files lack a portion of the clones; in checked studies, under half of the deficit traces to unresolved V genes, and the cause of the others is not known. V and J calls and clone size come straight from that table; D and trimming were deduced from the DNA. Counted in this sample were roughly 63,000 clones; 80% of them appeared once. 12% of the sample is in the top ten clones.

In the ViraFEST assay, PBMC were stimulated with viral peptide pools, and TCR sequencing was then used to find antigen-specific CD4+ T cell clonotypes based on their expansion. After approximately 11 days of culture, CD4+ T cells were isolated with the EasySep CD4+ T cell isolation kit. None of the healthy vaccine recipients had a prior SARS-CoV-2 infection, which was confirmed by nucleocapsid antibody tests that came back negative both before and after vaccination. Each well held 1.5 million to 2.5 million PBMC cultured in IMDM containing roughly 5% human AB serum, 8 to 10 IU/ml IL-2 and gentamicin, along with roughly 10 ug/ml peptides. On days 3 and 7, half of the culture medium was replaced with fresh IL-2-containing medium. Each peptide stimulation condition was cultured in triplicate wells unless otherwise noted. Using Ficoll-Paque Plus gradient centrifugation, PBMC were separated from whole blood and then either used fresh or cryopreserved at -140C. The spike proteins of SARS-CoV-2 and of the common cold coronaviruses HCoV-NL63, HCoV-OC43 and HCoV-229E were spanned by overlapping peptide pools. Genomic DNA was extracted from cultured CD4+ T cells with the QIAamp micro DNA kit.

Findings and caveats that apply to the study as a whole: Marked clonal contraction was observed in both infection-induced and vaccine-induced clones at late post-vaccination timepoints, consistent with waning T cell responses. Limitations of the study were the small number of convalescent patients and the absence of early post-infection timepoints. In healthy vaccine recipients, vaccine-induced clones were almost all SARS-CoV-2 mono-reactive, with only 1 of 255 being cross-reactive with common cold coronaviruses.

Only a few counts were recorded for this clone. Its antigen is unknown. No qualities accompany the bases; no much larger clone lies one base away. The CDR3 goes from the cysteine to the phenylalanine over 13 residues. Only the CDR3 DNA stays, 39 bases, in frame from base 1. A distance of 7 bases separates the germline ends of V and J, which lose 3 bases and 7 bases respectively. From a lookup of the germline V gene, CDR1 and CDR2 are KGHSH and LQKENI. The starting material was CD4+ T cells from PBMCs cultured with SARS-CoV-2 spike peptides, obtained before COVID-19 vaccination. Read against the paper, the sample's cell subset or site label means: SARS-CoV-2 spike overlapping peptide pool stimulation. The chain is encoded by TRBV18 joined to TRBJ1-6; a confident D gene designation cannot be given. The TCR sequence derives from a human donor who received a COVID-19 vaccine. The CDR3 reads CASSPDANSPLHF. The nucleotides read TGTGCCAGCTCACCTGACGCAAATTCACCCCTCCACTTT.